These 25 T cell receptor beta chains originate from one sample sequenced in a study of blood T cell repertoires in COVID-19 (dated by TCRdb to 2020 to 2022). The library was obtained by the immunoSEQ multiplex PCR assay. In TCRdb, the immuneACCESS table is reduced to in-frame sequences with V and J assigned. These tables do not hold every clone; where another copy was compared, an unresolved V gene accounts for under half, and the others remain unexplained. In all, the sample holds hundreds of thousands of clones, and roughly 90% of those were seen once. Approximately 4.3% of the sample belongs to the ten largest clones. The sequenced sample was PBMCs or T cells enriched from blood (not recorded which). These receptors were obtained from a woman aged 18-29 years with acute COVID-19.

This clone was counted a few times. The V call is TRBV25-1, the J call TRBJ1-2; no clear D gene. The germline V gene has CDR1 MGHDK and CDR2 SYGVNS. Between the trimmed V and J ends, which lost 1 base and 2 bases, there was a span of 14 bases. The CDR3 totals 16 residues. CDR3 bases: TGTGCCAGCAGTGAATCCGGTTCAGCGGGGAACTATGGCTACACCTTC. Protein product: CASSESGSAGNYGYTF.

Note on this clone: Other DNA sequences in the same sample also yield this CDR3. The chain has TRBV7-2 and TRBJ2-1; 9 bases fit TRBD2. Germline trimming cut 1 base from V and 5 bases from J; bases unmatched to any gene: 3. Germline-derived CDR1 and CDR2 are SGHTA and FQGNSA. The CDR3 extends over 15 amino acids. The CDR3 sequence is CASSLVAGGNNEQFF. CDR3 coding DNA: TGTGCCAGCAGCTTAGTTGCGGGAGGGAACAATGAGCAGTTCTTC.

The V and J genes are TRBV7-9 and TRBJ2-7, with a weak D call TRBD2 (6 bases). The CDR3 extends over 13 amino acids. CDR1 SEHNR and CDR2 FQNEAQ come from the germline V gene (reference sequence). The germline V and J ends were trimmed by 5 bases and 3 bases, with 11 bases remaining between them. The DNA for the CDR3 is TGTGCCAGCAGCCCAGGCGGGATCTACGAGCAGTACTTC. It encodes CASSPGGIYEQYF.

The chain is built from TRBV24-1 and TRBJ2-1; TRBD1 agrees at 11 bases. Germline trimming cut 4 bases from V and 7 bases from J; bases unmatched to any gene: 8. Germline CDR1 and CDR2: KGHDR and SFDVKD. There are 16 residues in the CDR3. CDR3 nucleotides: TGTGCCACCAGTGACCTAGGGGACAGGGGGGGAAATGAGCAGTTCTTC. Translated: CATSDLGDRGGNEQFF.

The chain combines TRBV19 with TRBJ1-1; D gene ambiguous. The germline V gene encodes CDR1 LNHDA and CDR2 SQIVND (reference sequence). With 7 bases removed from V and 1 base from J, the gap between germline ends came to 13 bases. The CDR3 runs 14 residues. This CDR3 is CASIGGQPNTEAFF. Written as DNA, the CDR3 is TGTGCCAGTATCGGAGGCCAGCCGAACACTGAAGCTTTCTTT.

The chain couples TRBV14 to TRBJ1-5; tentative D call: TRBD1 (5 bases). Germline CDR1 reads SGHDN; CDR2 reads FVKESK. The CDR3 extends over 17 amino acids. V lost 1 base and J lost 5, with 18 bases in between. CDR3 amino acids: CASSQVGAGGKDQPQHF. Here the CDR3 DNA reads TGTGCCAGCAGCCAAGTTGGAGCCGGGGGAAAGGATCAGCCCCAGCATTTT.

The genes are TRBV6-5 and TRBJ1-1; no firm D call. V lost 6 bases to trimming and J lost 0 bases, with 8 bases between them. The CDR3 loop spans 13 amino acids. Germline V gene data show CDR1 as MNHEY and CDR2 as SVGAGI. CDR3 DNA sequence: TGTGCCAGCAGCCTGTGGCTGAACACTGAAGCTTTCTTT. Translating it yields CASSLWLNTEAFF.

The chain has TRBV5-8 and TRBJ2-1; 13 bases are a match to TRBD2. V lost 4 bases, J lost 8 bases, and 12 bases stayed unmatched. CDR3 length: 17 amino acids. Germline CDR1 and CDR2: SGHTS and YDEGEE. CDR3 nucleotide sequence: TGTGCCAGCAGCCTCGGACTAGCGGGAGCCACTTCGGATGAGCAGTTCTTC. This gives the protein CASSLGLAGATSDEQFF.

This rearrangement joins TRBV28 to TRBJ2-3; TRBD2 aligns across 11 bases. This CDR3 is 16 amino acids long. The V gene's germline CDR1 is MDHEN and CDR2 SYDVKM. The V segment lost 2 bases and the J segment 5 bases; nucleotides outside the gene matches: 6. Here the CDR3 reads CASSLIAGGPGDTQYF. In DNA form, the CDR3 reads TGTGCCAGCAGTTTAATAGCGGGAGGGCCGGGAGATACGCAGTATTTT.

The chain uses TRBV28 and TRBJ2-4; D perhaps matches TRBD2 (5 bases). The V and J ends lost 6 bases and 0 bases respectively, with 15 bases between them. The CDR3 has 16 residues. Germline CDR1 is MDHEN and CDR2 is SYDVKM. In nucleotides, the CDR3 is TGTGCCAGCAGCACCCCCACGACTAAAGCCAAAAACATTCAGTACTTC. Amino acid sequence: CASSTPTTKAKNIQYF.

This chain uses TRBV9 with TRBJ1-1; 7 positions agree with TRBD1. The germline V gene has CDR1 SGDLS and CDR2 YYNGEE. The ends lost 4 bases at V and 1 base at J; junction bases unmatched: 7. CDR3 length: 15 amino acids. The CDR3 DNA reads TGTGCCAGCAGCCTCACAGGGGATTGGAACACTGAAGCTTTCTTT. Translating gives CASSLTGDWNTEAFF. The full variable domain, in which reference TRBV9 and TRBJ1-1 provide the parts outside the CDR3, is DSGVTQTPKHLITATGQRVTLRCSPRSGDLSVYWYQQSLDQGLQFLIQYYNGEERAKGNILERFSAQQFPDLHSELNLSSLELGDSALYFCASSLTGDWNTEAFFGQGTRLTVV.

This clone was counted a single time. The gene calls are TRBV11-2 and TRBJ1-2, with D unresolved. V was cut by 2 bases and J by 5 bases, with 9 bases left in between. The CDR3 sequence is 13 residues long. Germline V CDR1 and CDR2: SGHAT, FQNNGV. The CDR3 spells CASSLRHAYGYTF. The DNA of the CDR3 is TGTGCCAGCAGCTTAAGACACGCATATGGCTACACCTTC. Filled out from reference TRBV11-2 and TRBJ1-2, the complete variable domain reads EAGVAQSPRYKIIEKRQSVAFWCNPISGHATLYWYQQILGQGPKLLIQFQNNGVVDDSQLPKDRFSAERLKGVDSTLKIQPAKLEDSAVYLCASSLRHAYGYTFGSGTRLTVV.

This chain connects TRBV11-3 to TRBJ1-1; possibly TRBD1 for D (6 bases). CDR3 length equals 13 residues. The V end was cut by 5 bases, the J end by 1 base, with 8 bases between. CDR1 and CDR2 from the germline V gene are SGHNT and YENEEA. CDR3 region: CASSPQGNTEAFF. The CDR3 bases are TGTGCCAGCAGCCCACAGGGGAACACTGAAGCTTTCTTT.

V and J are TRBV28 and TRBJ2-1; a possible D gene is TRBD1 (6 bases). V dropped 3 bases and J dropped 8 bases, with 14 bases sitting between them. Germline V CDR1 and CDR2: MDHEN, SYDVKM. The CDR3 has 14 amino acids. The CDR3 protein is CASSFARDIDEQFF. DNA for the CDR3: TGTGCCAGCAGTTTCGCCCGGGACATCGATGAGCAGTTCTTC.

This chain links TRBV7-6 with TRBJ2-2; the match to TRBD1 covers 10 bases. Germline V lookup: CDR1 SGHVS, CDR2 FNYEAQ. V dropped 1 base and J dropped 6; count of bases not matched to a gene: 5. The CDR3 runs 16 residues. The CDR3 here is CASSLGQGAPPGELFF. The DNA of the CDR3 is TGTGCCAGCAGCTTAGGACAGGGGGCCCCCCCCGGGGAGCTGTTTTTT.

The chain employs TRBV2 and TRBJ2-1; weak D call: TRBD2 (6 bases). Germline assignment: CDR1 SNHLY and CDR2 FYNNEI. The CDR3 has 12 amino acids. Trimming left V 6 bases short and J 10 bases short, with 13 bases between. The CDR3 region has the DNA TGTGCCAGCAGACTGGAGGCGGGGGAGCAGTTCTTC. This codes for CASRLEAGEQFF.

The V gene is TRBV4-2, the J gene TRBJ2-7; TRBD2 matches 14 bases. CDR3 size: 20 residues. The junction had 13 bases not matched to a gene; V was cut back by 0 bases and J by 3 bases. The germline CDR1 and CDR2 sequences are LGHNA and YNFKEQ. The CDR3 loop reads CASSQDLPGLAGEGGYEQYF. The CDR3 DNA reads as TGTGCCAGCAGCCAAGATCTGCCGGGACTAGCGGGAGAGGGTGGCTACGAGCAGTACTTC.

The chain carries TRBV13 and TRBJ2-5, with TRBD1 as a possible D gene (6 bases). This CDR3 has 14 amino acids. The germline V gene has CDR1 PRHDT and CDR2 FYEKMQ (reference sequence). V was pared by 3 bases and J by 4 bases, with 12 bases between. CDR3 sequence (DNA): TGTGCCAGCAGCTTTGGCAGGGGAACAGAGACCCAGTACTTC. Translating it yields CASSFGRGTETQYF.

The chain couples TRBV19 to TRBJ2-1, with 7 bases aligning to TRBD2. Germline V CDR1 and CDR2: LNHDA, SQIVND (reference sequence). This CDR3 has 15 amino acids. The ends lost 3 bases at V and 2 bases at J; junction bases unmatched: 4. The CDR3 here is CASSITGGTYNEQFF. CDR3 sequence (DNA): TGTGCCAGTAGTATCACGGGAGGAACCTACAATGAGCAGTTCTTC.

This chain connects TRBV7-9 to TRBJ1-1, with D perhaps matching TRBD1 (6 bases). Germline loops: CDR1 SEHNR, CDR2 FQNEAQ (reference sequence). V was pared by 5 bases and J by 2 bases, with 15 bases between. CDR3 length: 15 residues. The CDR3 nucleotides read TGTGCCAGCAGCCCCCTAGGGGGGGTAAACACTGAAGCTTTCTTT. Translated, it gives CASSPLGGVNTEAFF. Based on the CDR3 plus reference TRBV7-9 and TRBJ1-1, the full variable domain is DTGVSQNPRHKITKRGQNVTFRCDPISEHNRLYWYRQTLGQGPEFLTYFQNEAQLEKSRLLSDRFSAERPKGSFSTLEIQRTEQGDSAMYLCASSPLGGVNTEAFFGQGTRLTVV.

V is TRBV27 and J is TRBJ1-2; a weak D match, TRBD1 (6 bases). V was pared by 2 bases and J by 7 bases, with 17 bases between. Germline CDR1 and CDR2: MNHEY and SMNVEV (reference sequence). This CDR3 contains 15 residues. CDR3 coding DNA: TGTGCCAGCAGTTTAGAGTGGGGGGGGCGCTTTGGCTACACCTTC. It is translated as CASSLEWGGRFGYTF.

The chain couples TRBV19 to TRBJ1-5, with TRBD1 matching 8 bases. The V gene end was trimmed by 6 bases and the J gene end by 3 bases; junction bases not matched to a gene: 7. The CDR3 runs to 15 residues. The germline gives CDR1 LNHDA, CDR2 SQIVND (reference sequence). CDR3 sequence: CASRNTGGPNQPQHF. For the CDR3, the DNA is TGTGCCAGTAGGAACACAGGGGGGCCCAATCAGCCCCAGCATTTT.

The chain is built from TRBV28 and TRBJ2-5, with 8 bases aligning to TRBD2. V lost 10 bases to trimming and J lost 5 bases; unmatched junction nucleotides: 12. The germline CDR1 and CDR2 sequences are MDHEN and SYDVKM. The CDR3 is made up of 14 amino acids. The CDR3 loop reads CATSILSGTETQYF. In DNA, the CDR3 is TGTGCCACCTCTATTCTTAGCGGGACCGAGACCCAGTACTTC.

The genes are TRBV28 and TRBJ1-1; D is ambiguous. V lost 0 bases, J lost 4 bases, and 12 bases lay in between. The CDR3 spans 15 residues. Germline-derived CDR1 and CDR2 are MDHEN and SYDVKM. CDR3 sequence reads: CASSLWAAGPTEAFF. The CDR3 nucleotides read TGTGCCAGCAGTTTATGGGCGGCGGGCCCCACTGAAGCTTTCTTT.

The chain is built from TRBV9 and TRBJ1-2; 10 bases are shared with TRBD1. Per the germline V gene, CDR1 is SGDLS and CDR2 is YYNGEE. The V segment lost 4 bases and the J segment 7 bases; nucleotides outside the gene matches: 7. The CDR3 is 14 amino acids. The DNA for the CDR3 is TGTGCCAGCAGCCCGAGACAGGGGGCTAGTGGCTACACCTTC. Translating it yields CASSPRQGASGYTF.